The 22 T cell receptor beta chains below were found in one sample sequenced in a study of CXCR3-negative and CXCR3-positive naive CD8 T cells. Study-wide findings and caveats: CXCR3-positive naive cells had TRB CDR3s that were more hydrophobic than CXCR3-negative naive cells had.

Which antigens these TCRs recognize remains unknown. Carrying UMI labels, the TRB cDNA libraries were prepared through 5' RACE. TCRdb processed the 5' RACE reads again and assigns one entry to each CDR3 protein, with no DNA. The repertoire table contains nearly 110,000 distinct CDR3 sequences. The sample comprised naive CXCR3+ CD8+ T cells from blood. Noted subset: CD45RO-CCR7+CD27+CD95- naive CD8+ T cells expressing CXCR3 (TNR3+). These receptors all stem from a human donor in good health. Some clones in this sample may be carry-over from other donors' samples.

J is TRBJ2-7 and V is TRBV27; lacking DNA, the TRBD1 call made by TCRdb goes unchecked. The CDR3 length is 15 residues. Germline V gene sequence: CDR1 MNHEY, CDR2 SMNVEV (reference sequence). CDR3: CASSFRAGGGYEQYF.

The chain combines TRBV6-6 with TRBJ1-1. The CDR3 covers 13 residues. Germline values: CDR1 MNHNY, CDR2 SVGAGI (reference sequence). CDR3 loop: CASSYGRITEAFF.

The V gene is TRBV7-9, the J gene TRBJ1-5; TCRdb's assignment of TRBD1 cannot be checked, as there is no DNA. Germline V gives CDR1 SEHNR, CDR2 FQNEAQ (reference sequence). This CDR3 has 14 residues. The CDR3 here is CASSQGQGNQPQHF.

This chain links TRBV7-6 with TRBJ2-3; TCRdb lists TRBD2, though no DNA is available to test this call. CDR1 SGHVS and CDR2 FNYEAQ come from the germline V gene. This CDR3 has 17 amino acids. CDR3 amino acids: CASSLGASGSNTDTQYF.

The rearrangement links TRBV11-3 to TRBJ2-1; the TCRdb call, TRBD2, lacks DNA for checking. CDR3 length: 16 residues. The germline V gene has CDR1 SGHNT and CDR2 YENEEA. CDR3 in amino acids: CASSLEAGVNYNEQFF.

The chain employs TRBV7-3 and TRBJ1-1. This CDR3 spans 16 amino acids. CDR1 is SGHTA and CDR2 is FQGTGA in the germline V gene. CDR3 residues: CASSPTGPDMNTEAFF.

The genes are TRBV29-1 and TRBJ1-1. The V gene's germline CDR1 is SQVTM and CDR2 ANQGSEA. This CDR3 has 12 residues. The CDR3 spells CSVEVSRTEAFF.

The chain employs TRBV6-5 and TRBJ2-2; the TCRdb D gene call, TRBD1, has no DNA to confirm it. The germline V gene has CDR1 MNHEY and CDR2 SVGAGI. The CDR3 has 15 amino acids. CDR3: CASKGGEQNTGELFF.

This CDR3 is CASRTGTMLHF. The chain carries TRBV28 and TRBJ1-6. Germline loops: CDR1 MDHEN, CDR2 SYDVKM. The CDR3 is 11 amino acids.

The chain has TRBV29-1 and TRBJ1-2. From germline, CDR1 is SQVTM and CDR2 ANQGSEA. There are 11 residues in the CDR3. CDR3 protein: CSVERANGYTF.

The gene calls are TRBV12-5 and TRBJ1-1. The CDR3 spans 12 residues. In germline, CDR1 is LGHNT, CDR2 FRNRAP. The CDR3 spells CASGLTDTEAFF.

J is TRBJ2-7 and V is TRBV12-3 or TRBV12-4; TCRdb gives TRBD2 as the D gene, but with no DNA this cannot be confirmed. This CDR3 is built from 14 residues. The CDR3: CASSSSGRTGEQYF.

The chain uses TRBV5-6 and TRBJ2-7; the D gene TCRdb calls, TRBD2, cannot be checked with no DNA. Per the germline V gene, CDR1 is SGHDT and CDR2 is YYEEEE. The CDR3 has 14 amino acids. The CDR3 region is CASNPGLAGDEEYF.

The chain links TRBV10-3 to TRBJ2-1; TCRdb's assignment of TRBD2 cannot be checked, as there is no DNA. Germline lookup yields CDR1 ENHRY and CDR2 SYGVKD. The CDR3 spans 13 residues. CDR3 loop: CAISEGGANEQFF.

The CDR3 here is CASSLSGGVLDEQYF. V and J are TRBV12-3 or TRBV12-4 and TRBJ2-7; lacking DNA, the TRBD2 call made by TCRdb goes unchecked. The CDR3 sequence is 15 residues long.

V gene TRBV5-4 combines with J gene TRBJ2-3; the D gene TCRdb calls, TRBD2, cannot be checked with no DNA. This CDR3 has 16 amino acids. Germline V CDR1 and CDR2: SGHNT, YYREEE (reference sequence). CDR3 region: CASSLAGGSNTDTQYF.

The J gene is TRBJ1-1, the V gene TRBV19; the D gene TCRdb calls, TRBD1, cannot be checked with no DNA. Germline values: CDR1 LNHDA, CDR2 SQIVND (reference sequence). This CDR3 comprises 16 residues. The CDR3 here is CASSYHRGGGYTEAFF.

The CDR3 reads CASSIGPGTEAFF. The rearrangement links TRBV7-3 to TRBJ1-1. Germline CDR1 SGHTA, CDR2 FQGTGA. The CDR3 extends over 13 amino acids.

The V call is TRBV9, the J call TRBJ1-1. Germline CDR1 and CDR2: SGDLS and YYNGEE. The CDR3 has 15 residues. The CDR3 is CASSVGASSGTEAFF.

This chain links TRBV6-2 or TRBV6-3 with TRBJ2-1. CDR1 MNHEY and CDR2 SVGEGT come from the germline V gene. The CDR3 contains 16 residues. CDR3 residues: CASSYSRASSYNEQFF.

The chain has TRBV2 and TRBJ2-7; TCRdb proposes TRBD2, but this gene call is untestable without DNA. Germline CDR1 and CDR2: SNHLY and FYNNEI. The CDR3 sequence is 17 residues long. The CDR3 protein is CASSGPGLAGGPNEQYF.

V usage is TRBV6-5 and J usage is TRBJ2-3; TCRdb proposes TRBD1, but this gene call is untestable without DNA. This CDR3 contains 17 residues. CDR1 is MNHEY, CDR2 SVGAGI, per germline. The CDR3 sequence is CASSYRDIQTSTDTQYF.